This TCR beta chain was recovered during a study of blood T cell repertoires in COVID-19. Study-level information: Acute and convalescent COVID-19 samples came from the United States, Italy and Spain. T cells, B-cell-depleted T cells, or PBMCs supplied cDNA or gDNA.

In the original workflow: Nucleated cell counts were estimated from reference gene primer amplification. The assay was immunoSEQ multiplex PCR, and TCRdb's table has in-frame clones only and misses some. V and J calls and clone size are as listed in that table; D and trimming were resolved from the DNA. This sample has about 240,000 clones, with approximately 80% found just once. V lost 0 bases to trimming and J lost 4 bases; unmatched junction nucleotides: 17. This CDR3 spans 21 amino acids. Germline V gives CDR1 MNHEY, CDR2 SMNVEV (reference sequence). This clonotype was obtained from a woman aged 80 or over with acute or convalescent COVID-19. The rearrangement uses TRBV27 and TRBJ1-6; TRBD1 matches 8 bases. The sample comprised peripheral blood. CDR3 sequence: CASSLSRTGFPTLRYNSPLHF. The CDR3 DNA sequence: TGTGCCAGCAGTTTATCCCGGACAGGGTTCCCAACACTCCGATATAATTCACCCCTCCACTTT.